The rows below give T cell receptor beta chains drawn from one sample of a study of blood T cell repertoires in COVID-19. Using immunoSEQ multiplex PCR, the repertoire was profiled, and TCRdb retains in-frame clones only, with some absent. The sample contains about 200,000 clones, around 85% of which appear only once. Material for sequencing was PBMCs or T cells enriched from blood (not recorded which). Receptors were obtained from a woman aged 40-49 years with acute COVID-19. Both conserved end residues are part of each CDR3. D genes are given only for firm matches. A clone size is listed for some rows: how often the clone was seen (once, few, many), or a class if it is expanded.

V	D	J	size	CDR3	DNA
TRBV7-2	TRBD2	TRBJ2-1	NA	CASSLGGTSGRAYEQFF	TGTGCCAGCAGCTTAGGGGGGACTAGCGGGAGGGCATATGAGCAGTTCTTC
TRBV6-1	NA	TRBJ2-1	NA	CASSEKSGSSYNEQFF	TGTGCCAGCAGTGAAAAGAGCGGAAGCTCCTACAATGAGCAGTTCTTC
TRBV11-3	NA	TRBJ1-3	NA	CASSRGASRDGNTIYF	TGTGCCAGCAGCCGGGGGGCCTCTCGGGATGGAAACACCATATATTTT
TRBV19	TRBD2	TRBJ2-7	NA	CASSPYSAGGPEQYF	TGTGCCAGTAGTCCATATTCAGCGGGAGGGCCCGAGCAGTACTTC
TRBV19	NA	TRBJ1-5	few	CASSMRGQPQHF	TGTGCCAGTAGTATGCGGGGTCAGCCCCAGCATTTT
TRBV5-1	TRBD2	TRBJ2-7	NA	CASSLKPGLAGNRYEQYF	TGCGCCAGCAGCTTGAAGCCGGGACTAGCGGGAAACCGCTACGAGCAGTACTTC
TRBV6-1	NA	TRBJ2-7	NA	CASSVRDRATSAVYEQYF	TGTGCCAGCAGTGTCCGGGACAGGGCGACTAGCGCCGTCTACGAGCAGTACTTC
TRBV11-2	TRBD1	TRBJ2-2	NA	CASSFRGRNTGELFF	TGTGCCAGCAGCTTCAGGGGGAGGAACACCGGGGAGCTGTTTTTT
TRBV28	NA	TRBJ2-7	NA	CASSSLSGGTEGYEQYF	TGTGCCAGCAGTTCCCTTTCGGGGGGGACAGAAGGATACGAGCAGTACTTC
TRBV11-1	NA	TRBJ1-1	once	CAIRLTGQGGTEAFF	TGTGCCATCAGGTTGACCGGGCAGGGTGGGACTGAAGCTTTCTTT
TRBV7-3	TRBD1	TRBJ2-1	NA	CASSPGQGHNEQFF	TGTGCCAGCAGCCCGGGACAGGGGCACAATGAGCAGTTCTTC
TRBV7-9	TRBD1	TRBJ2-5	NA	CASSEGQQETQYF	TGTGCCAGCAGCGAGGGACAGCAAGAGACCCAGTACTTC
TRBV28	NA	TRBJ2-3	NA	CASSRRGSTDTQYF	TGTGCCAGCAGCCGTCGCGGGAGCACAGATACGCAGTATTTT
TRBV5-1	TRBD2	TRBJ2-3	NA	CASIWGGLRMGLVTDTQYF	TGCGCCAGCATTTGGGGGGGACTTCGAATGGGGCTTGTCACAGATACGCAGTATTTT
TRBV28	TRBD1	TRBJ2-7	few	CASKRTGTNEQYF	TGTGCCAGCAAGAGGACAGGCACCAACGAGCAGTACTTC
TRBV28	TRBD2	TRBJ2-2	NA	CASSFLGLAVTGELFF	TGTGCCAGCAGTTTTCTGGGACTAGCGGTTACCGGGGAGCTGTTTTTT